These 20 T cell receptor beta chains share one sample of origin, sequenced in a study of CD8 T cells in ankylosing spondylitis. Overall study findings and caveats: Seemingly distinctive of ankylosing spondylitis blood was a TCR beta motif formed by eight highly homologous variants.

Each CDR3 protein gets one entry after TCRdb re-called the 5' RACE reads with MiXCR. The sample gives 390,000 or so distinct CDR3 sequences, 20% to 25% of which show up once; less than 20% is in the top ten. Their recognized antigens are unknown. Sequencing was done on a sample of blood, either unsorted or a sorted T cell fraction (not recorded which). These receptors were taken from a male donor with ankylosing spondylitis.

V is TRBV7-3 and J is TRBJ2-2, with 11 bases that match TRBD1. V lost 5 bases, J lost 6 bases, and 8 bases stayed unmatched. Germline CDR1 and CDR2: SGHTA and FQGTGA. The CDR3 covers 16 residues. CDR3 bases: TGTGCCAGCAGCGTCACCCGGGACAGGGGGTCCGGGGAGCTGTTTTTT. Amino acid sequence: CASSVTRDRGSGELFF. The full variable domain, in which reference TRBV7-3 and TRBJ2-2 provide the parts outside the CDR3, is GAGVSQTPSNKVTEKGKYVELRCDPISGHTALYWYRQSLGQGPEFLIYFQGTGAADDSGLPNDRFFAVRPEGSVSTLKIQRTERGDSAVYLCASSVTRDRGSGELFFGEGSRLTVL.

This clonotype has more than one count but fewer than ten. This chain links TRBV20-1 with TRBJ1-1, with TRBD1 matching 10 bases. Trimming took 4 bases from V and 4 from J; bases not matched to a gene: 12. The CDR3 runs to 16 residues. The germline CDR1 and CDR2 sequences are DFQATT and SNEGSKA (reference sequence). CDR3 in DNA: TGCAGTGCTAATGTTATATGGGACAGGGGTCTCACTGAAGCTTTCTTT. Residues: CSANVIWDRGLTEAFF.

The genes are TRBV5-1 and TRBJ2-1, with 12 bases that match TRBD1. The CDR3 runs 16 residues. The germline V gene has CDR1 SGHRS and CDR2 YFSETQ. Losses at the gene ends were 4 bases for V and 9 bases for J; bases not matched to a gene: 11. The CDR3 region is CASSPGSGQGATEQFF. The DNA of the CDR3 is TGCGCCAGCAGCCCAGGGTCGGGACAGGGGGCGACTGAGCAGTTCTTC. Based on the CDR3 plus reference TRBV5-1 and TRBJ2-1, the full variable domain is KAGVTQTPRYLIKTRGQQVTLSCSPISGHRSVSWYQQTPGQGLQFLFEYFSETQRNKGNFPGRFSGRQFSNSRSEMNVSTLELGDSALYLCASSPGSGQGATEQFFGPGTRLTVL.

This clonotype was detected only a few times. This rearrangement joins TRBV20-1 to TRBJ2-3, with 13 bases that match TRBD2. Germline V lookup: CDR1 DFQATT, CDR2 SNEGSKA (reference sequence). The CDR3 is 15 amino acids. V dropped 3 bases and J dropped 2; count of bases not matched to a gene: 2. CDR3 amino acids: CSARGTSGTTDTQYF. CDR3 DNA sequence: TGCAGTGCTAGGGGGACTAGCGGGACCACAGATACGCAGTATTTT.

The chain is built from TRBV7-2 and TRBJ1-5; 11 nucleotides line up with TRBD1. V gave up 5 bases and J gave up 5 bases; unmatched junction bases: 5. Germline CDR1 is SGHTA and CDR2 is FQGNSA. CDR3 length equals 15 residues. CDR3 DNA: TGTGCCAGCAGCCCGGACAGGGGGCGCGATCAGCCCCAGCATTTT. Its translation: CASSPDRGRDQPQHF.

This clonotype has more than one count but fewer than ten. V and J are TRBV29-1 and TRBJ1-2, with TRBD1 matching 8 bases. The CDR3 is 13 residues long. The germline V gene has CDR1 SQVTM and CDR2 ANQGSEA. The V segment lost 3 bases and the J segment 8 bases; nucleotides outside the gene matches: 8. The CDR3 here is CSVDLQGAQGYTF. CDR3 bases: TGCAGCGTTGACCTCCAGGGGGCGCAAGGCTACACCTTC.

Notes on this clonotype: A read error may produce the germline difference seen at one junction end. The chain is built from TRBV18 and TRBJ2-7; 13 positions agree with TRBD2. Looked up from germline, CDR1 is KGHSH and CDR2 is LQKENI. This CDR3 contains 14 residues. In nucleotides, the CDR3 is TGTGCCAGCTCCGAGGGACTAGCGGGATACGGGCAGTACTTC. Protein product: CASSEGLAGYGQYF. Full variable domain (missing parts from reference TRBV18 and TRBJ2-7): NAGVMQNPRHLVRRRGQEARLRCSPMKGHSHVYWYRQLPEEGLKFMVYLQKENIIDESGMPKERFSAEFPKEGPSILRIQQVVRGDSAAYFCASSEGLAGYGQYFGPGTRLTVT.

Comment on this clonotype: The conserved phenylalanine or tryptophan is not found at the CDR3 terminus, so this likely reflects a read error. The chain joins TRBV5-5 to TRBJ2-5; 9 bases match TRBD2. Germline CDR1 and CDR2: SGHKS and YYEKEE (reference sequence). This CDR3 is 16 amino acids long. The J segment lost 5 bases and the V segment lost 3 bases, leaving 11 bases of the junction unmatched. The CDR3 bases are TGTGCCAGCAGCTCGCGCTTAGCGGGAGTGGGGGAGACCCAGTACTCC. Protein sequence: CASSSRLAGVGETQYS.

CDR3 sequence reads: CASSYWGEPQETQYF. CDR3 in DNA: TGTGCCAGCAGTTACTGGGGAGAGCCCCAAGAGACCCAGTACTTC. The chain links TRBV6-5 to TRBJ2-5; perhaps TRBD2 as D (5 bases). The germline V gene has CDR1 MNHEY and CDR2 SVGAGI. The CDR3 loop spans 15 amino acids. V lost 1 base to trimming and J lost 1 base, with 10 bases between them.

This clonotype was seen only a few times. V is TRBV20-1 and J is TRBJ2-2; D is unresolved. This CDR3 comprises 13 residues. The V end was cut by 2 bases, the J end by 4 bases, with 8 bases between. The germline CDR1 and CDR2 sequences are DFQATT and SNEGSKA (reference sequence). The CDR3 region is CSARLRGTGELFF. The CDR3 DNA reads TGCAGTGCTAGACTTCGCGGCACCGGGGAGCTGTTTTTT.

This chain uses TRBV11-2 with TRBJ2-3; TRBD2 matches at 8 bases. Per the germline V gene, CDR1 is SGHAT and CDR2 is FQNNGV. The CDR3 is 16 amino acids. V was clipped by 5 bases and J by 4 bases; unmatched bases: 11. The CDR3 bases are TGTGCCAGCAGCCTCCGGGGAGCGGGAGACCCAGATACGCAGTATTTT. Protein sequence: CASSLRGAGDPDTQYF.

This clonotype has a handful of counts. This chain's CDR3 is CASSYAGGITGELFF. CDR3 DNA sequence: TGTGCCAGCAGTTACGCGGGGGGGATCACCGGGGAGCTGTTTTTT. This sequence joins TRBV6-2 or TRBV6-3 and TRBJ2-2; 9 bases line up with TRBD2. The ends lost 2 bases at V and 4 bases at J; junction bases unmatched: 2. CDR1 and CDR2 (germline): MNHEY, SVGEGT. CDR3 length: 15 residues.

This clonotype has only a few counts. The chain recombines TRBV20-1 with TRBJ2-5; the D gene is possibly TRBD2 (6 bases). Trimming cost V 0 bases and J 0 bases, with 11 bases left between them. Germline CDR1 and CDR2: DFQATT and SNEGSKA (reference sequence). This CDR3 contains 15 residues. The DNA for the CDR3 is TGCAGTGCTAGAGATGGCCGGGAGCACCAAGAGACCCAGTACTTC. Translation gives CSARDGREHQETQYF.

Ten or more counts support this clonotype. J is TRBJ1-2 and V is TRBV12-3 or TRBV12-4; a weak D match, TRBD1 (6 bases). Trimming removed 8 bases at V and 5 bases at J, with 21 bases between. The CDR3 is 15 amino acids. CDR3 sequence (DNA): TGTGCCAGCCGGGCCAGAGCAGGGGTATTGTATGGCTACACCTTC. Its protein product is CASRARAGVLYGYTF.

This chain uses TRBV3-1 with TRBJ1-1; D perhaps matches TRBD1 (5 bases). Germline V gives CDR1 LGHDT, CDR2 YNNKEL (reference sequence). Trimming left V 4 bases short and J 10 bases short, with 13 bases between. CDR3 length: 12 amino acids. CDR3 sequence (DNA): TGTGCCAGCAGCCTGCAAGAGAGGGGAGCTTTCTTT. Its protein product is CASSLQERGAFF.

There are many counts of this clonotype. The chain carries TRBV5-1 and TRBJ2-1; D is undetermined. Germline V CDR1 and CDR2: SGHRS, YFSETQ. Deletions cut 2 bases from V and 1 base from J, with 1 base between. The CDR3 is made up of 12 amino acids. The CDR3 region has the DNA TGCGCCAGCAGCTTTTCCTACAATGAGCAGTTCTTC. Translation gives CASSFSYNEQFF.

The rearrangement joins TRBV29-1 to TRBJ1-2; possible D gene TRBD1, 6 bases. The CDR3 runs to 12 residues. V lost 5 bases and J 2 bases, leaving 9 bases between the germline ends. In germline, CDR1 is SQVTM, CDR2 ANQGSEA. CDR3: CSVRDTNYGYTF. The DNA for the CDR3 is TGCAGCGTTCGGGACACAAACTATGGCTACACCTTC.

This clonotype has a handful of counts. The V and J genes are TRBV6-5 and TRBJ1-5; D is unclear. The CDR3 has 15 residues. Germline V lookup: CDR1 MNHEY, CDR2 SVGAGI. With 2 bases removed from V and 3 bases from J, the gap between germline ends came to 11 bases. CDR3 loop: CASSYGNNANQPQHF. DNA for the CDR3: TGTGCCAGCAGTTACGGAAACAATGCCAATCAGCCCCAGCATTTT.

This clonotype occurred many times. This sequence joins TRBV20-1 and TRBJ2-1, with a weak D call TRBD2 (6 bases). CDR1 and CDR2 from the germline V gene are DFQATT and SNEGSKA (reference sequence). The CDR3 runs to 15 residues. V was cut by 0 bases and J by 1 base, with 10 bases left in between. The CDR3 DNA sequence: TGCAGTGCTAGAGATATCCGGGAGTCCTACAATGAGCAGTTCTTC. Its translation: CSARDIRESYNEQFF.

The gene calls are TRBV5-1 and TRBJ1-4; tentative D call: TRBD1 (6 bases). Germline lookup yields CDR1 SGHRS and CDR2 YFSETQ. Trimming took off 0 bases at V and 7 bases at J, with 13 bases between the two ends. CDR3 length: 15 amino acids. As DNA, the CDR3 is TGCGCCAGCAGCTTGGTTCCGGGGGCGGGTGAAAAACTGTTTTTT. Its protein product is CASSLVPGAGEKLFF.